This entry features one T cell receptor (beta chain) sequence. Its antigen is undetermined. Looked up from germline, CDR1 is GTSNPN and CDR2 is SVGIG (reference sequence). CDR3 length: 15 amino acids. V was shortened by 5 bases and J by 0 bases, with 15 bases between the two germline ends. These data are taken from a study of T cell responses to AZD1222 COVID-19 vaccine. Background on the study: Researchers grouped second doses given at about 4 or about 12 weeks into one pool. Points from the study as a whole: Of spike-specific TCRs, nearly half reportedly target regions left unmutated in variants. Only 5 or 6 AZD1222 recipients were seropositive at baseline.

This table comes from immunoSEQ multiplex PCR, and its TCRdb copy is limited to in-frame clones, with some not included. Of 200,000 or so clones in the sample, approximately 94% are singletons; the top ten hold about 9.2%. The chain combines TRBV30 with TRBJ2-3, with TRBD1 as a possible D gene (6 bases). The source of this sequence is an adult in good health. The sequences come from peripheral blood, collected on day 0 of AZD1222 vaccination. The CDR3 loop is CAWSSTGVSTDTQYF. The CDR3 DNA reads as TGTGCCTGGTCATCGACAGGAGTTAGCACAGATACGCAGTATTTT.